The 24 T cell receptor beta chains below come from one sample, sequenced in a study of resident and recirculating memory T cells in vitiligo. Libraries were prepared by immunoSEQ multiplex PCR; TCRdb keeps only in-frame clonotypes and omits some of them. The sample holds about 76,000 clones, roughly nine tenths seen once. The sequenced material came from blood. The receptors stem from a male donor with vitiligo.

The rearrangement joins TRBV5-6 to TRBJ1-2; the match to TRBD1 covers 8 bases. The CDR3 has 13 residues. Germline trimming cut 4 bases from V and 6 bases from J; bases unmatched to any gene: 5. Germline V CDR1 and CDR2: SGHDT, YYEEEE. CDR3 nucleotides: TGTGCCAGCAGCGATACAGGGGGTAATGGCTACACCTTC. Translating it yields CASSDTGGNGYTF.

The rearrangement uses TRBV28 and TRBJ1-1; D gene ambiguous. The germline V gene has CDR1 MDHEN and CDR2 SYDVKM. Between the trimmed V and J ends, which lost 3 bases and 0 bases, there was a span of 11 bases. The CDR3 contains 15 residues. The CDR3 DNA reads TGTGCCAGCAGTTTGTACCCCCCTATGAACACTGAAGCTTTCTTT. Residues: CASSLYPPMNTEAFF.

V usage is TRBV30 and J usage is TRBJ2-5; 9 nucleotides align to TRBD2. Germline values: CDR1 GTSNPN, CDR2 SVGIG (reference sequence). V shed 3 bases and J 5 bases; nucleotides not matched to a gene: 4. The CDR3 is 13 amino acids. The CDR3 reads CAWRSSGGETQYF. The CDR3 DNA reads TGTGCCTGGAGATCCAGCGGGGGGGAGACCCAGTACTTC.

The chain has TRBV27 and TRBJ2-1, with D hard to call. CDR1 is MNHEY, CDR2 SMNVEV, per germline (reference sequence). V dropped 1 base and J dropped 8 bases, with 15 bases sitting between them. This CDR3 comprises 15 residues. The CDR3 here is CASSLYPSTFDEQFF. In DNA form, the CDR3 reads TGTGCCAGCAGTTTATATCCTAGTACGTTTGATGAGCAGTTCTTC.

The rearrangement uses TRBV6-5 and TRBJ1-2, with 11 bases lining up with TRBD1. Losses at the gene ends were 6 bases for V and 3 bases for J; bases not matched to a gene: 6. Per germline, CDR1 MNHEY and CDR2 SVGAGI. The length of the CDR3 is 15 residues. CDR3 sequence: CASSPDRGRDYGYTF. CDR3 DNA sequence: TGTGCCAGCAGCCCGGACAGGGGGCGCGACTATGGCTACACCTTC.

This sequence joins TRBV2 and TRBJ1-2; a weak D match, TRBD1 (6 bases). V was pared by 1 base and J by 4 bases, with 10 bases between. The CDR3 has 14 residues. Germline CDR1 and CDR2: SNHLY and FYNNEI. The DNA for the CDR3 is TGTGCCAGCAGTGAAGTCGGCAGGGGCTATGGCTACACCTTC. It codes for CASSEVGRGYGYTF.

This clone has just one count. This chain connects TRBV4-3 to TRBJ2-7, with 11 positions matching TRBD2. Unmatched junction bases numbered 2, after V lost 0 bases and J lost 4 bases. CDR1 and CDR2 (germline): LGHNA, YSLEER. CDR3 length: 15 amino acids. The CDR3: CASSQESSGRYEQYF. The DNA of the CDR3 is TGCGCCAGCAGCCAAGAATCTAGCGGGAGGTACGAGCAGTACTTC.

The J gene is TRBJ2-7, the V gene TRBV18, with 9 positions matching TRBD1. Germline V gives CDR1 KGHSH, CDR2 LQKENI. Losses at the gene ends were 2 bases for V and 1 base for J; bases not matched to a gene: 3. CDR3 size: 15 residues. This CDR3 reads CASSPTGGASYEQYF. CDR3 coding DNA: TGTGCCAGCTCACCAACAGGGGGCGCATCCTACGAGCAGTACTTC.

This chain uses TRBV7-2 with TRBJ2-7, with TRBD2 identical over 11 bases. This CDR3 region has 14 residues. Germline CDR1 SGHTA, CDR2 FQGNSA. V shed 5 bases, J shed 9 bases, and the junction held 9 bases outside the gene matches. The CDR3 DNA follows: TGTGCCAGCAGCCCTCGGGGTAGCGGGAGGGGGCAGTACTTC. Translation: CASSPRGSGRGQYF.

This chain joins TRBV15 and TRBJ1-1; D is perhaps TRBD1 (6 bases). Per the germline V gene, CDR1 is LNHNV and CDR2 is YYDKDF (reference sequence). Trimming removed 1 base from V and 0 bases from J, with 12 bases in between. This CDR3 is built from 16 residues. The DNA of the CDR3 is TGTGCCACCAGCAGAGGGGGGCAGGGGATGAACACTGAAGCTTTCTTT. Its translation: CATSRGGQGMNTEAFF.

The J gene is TRBJ2-1, the V gene TRBV27; TRBD2 is a possible D gene (6 bases). The CDR3 runs 15 residues. CDR1 and CDR2 (germline): MNHEY, SMNVEV (reference sequence). The germline V and J ends were trimmed by 0 bases and 3 bases, with 9 bases remaining between them. CDR3 sequence: CASSLSWRGYNEQFF. CDR3 bases: TGTGCCAGCAGTTTATCCTGGCGGGGCTACAATGAGCAGTTCTTC.

The rearrangement uses TRBV7-2 and TRBJ2-7; D not certain. The length of the CDR3 is 13 residues. From germline, CDR1 is SGHTA and CDR2 FQGNSA. V shed 3 bases and J shed 4 bases, with 10 bases lying between them. CDR3 loop: CASSLPRTYEQYF. CDR3 nucleotides: TGTGCCAGCAGCTTGCCTAGAACTTACGAGCAGTACTTC.

This clone was counted a single time. The chain recombines TRBV9 with TRBJ2-3; 10 bases are a match to TRBD2. This CDR3 contains 16 residues. The V gene's germline CDR1 is SGDLS and CDR2 YYNGEE. V was pared by 0 bases and J by 5 bases, with 6 bases of the junction left unmatched. The CDR3 protein is CASSVGGAGGGDTQYF. CDR3 in DNA: TGTGCCAGCAGCGTAGGAGGAGCGGGAGGGGGAGATACGCAGTATTTT.

The chain carries TRBV19 and TRBJ2-1; 9 bases agree with TRBD1. V lost 8 bases and J lost 4; bases outside the gene matches: 6. Germline assignment: CDR1 LNHDA and CDR2 SQIVND (reference sequence). The CDR3 totals 14 residues. CDR3 region: CASWGDREYNEQFF. DNA of the CDR3: TGTGCCAGTTGGGGGGACAGGGAGTACAATGAGCAGTTCTTC.

V usage is TRBV4-1 and J usage is TRBJ2-4, with 15 bases identical to TRBD2. This CDR3 is 20 amino acids long. Germline assignment: CDR1 MGHRA and CDR2 YSYEKL. V trimming: 1 base; J trimming: 0 bases; junction bases outside the gene matches: 7. CDR3: CASSQGGLAGGRVAKNIQYF. Written as DNA, the CDR3 is TGCGCCAGCAGCCAAGGGGGACTAGCGGGAGGAAGGGTAGCCAAAAACATTCAGTACTTC.

The chain employs TRBV6-6 and TRBJ1-1; unclear D gene. The length of the CDR3 is 15 residues. Germline V gene lookup returns CDR1 MNHNY and CDR2 SVGAGI (reference sequence). The germline V and J ends were trimmed by 7 bases and 4 bases, with 19 bases remaining between them. CDR3 DNA: TGTGCCAGCACCCACCTTGAGAGTCCGGGCACTGAAGCTTTCTTT. It codes for CASTHLESPGTEAFF.

The chain carries TRBV4-3 and TRBJ2-1, with 9 positions matching TRBD2. V was pared by 2 bases and J by 10 bases, with 12 bases of the junction left unmatched. The CDR3 extends over 16 amino acids. CDR1 LGHNA and CDR2 YSLEER come from the germline V gene. The CDR3 DNA is TGCGCCAGCAGCCAATTCGCCGGGACTAGCCCCTGGGAGCAGTTCTTC. Its translation: CASSQFAGTSPWEQFF.

V and J are TRBV7-8 and TRBJ2-1, with a possible D match to TRBD2 (6 bases). CDR1 SGHVS and CDR2 FQNEAQ come from the germline V gene. The CDR3 runs to 14 residues. The ends were cut back, 5 bases at V and 0 bases at J, with 8 bases in the middle. The CDR3 DNA reads TGTGCCAGCAGCACGGAGGGCTCCTACAATGAGCAGTTCTTC. Protein sequence: CASSTEGSYNEQFF.

The chain carries TRBV6-4 and TRBJ2-3, with 7 bases that match TRBD1. Germline CDR1 is MRHNA and CDR2 is SNTAGT. The V segment lost 2 bases and the J segment 4 bases; nucleotides outside the gene matches: 3. This CDR3 spans 14 amino acids. The CDR3 nucleotides are TGTGCCAGCAGTGACGGACAGGCGGCAGATACGCAGTATTTT. Its protein product is CASSDGQAADTQYF.

The CDR3 nucleotides are TGTGCCAGCAGGGCCGGGAGTCTCACAGATACGCAGTATTTT. Encoded protein: CASRAGSLTDTQYF. The chain carries TRBV11-2 and TRBJ2-3, with a tentative D call TRBD2 (6 bases). V lost 6 bases to trimming and J lost 2 bases, with 12 bases between them. Germline loops: CDR1 SGHAT, CDR2 FQNNGV. The CDR3 runs 14 residues.

The chain uses TRBV19 and TRBJ2-7, with 8 positions matching TRBD1. CDR1 is LNHDA and CDR2 is SQIVND in the germline V gene (reference sequence). Trimming took 5 bases from V and 2 from J; bases not matched to a gene: 5. The CDR3 runs 14 residues. CDR3 sequence reads: CASSAGTGPYEQYF. In DNA form, the CDR3 reads TGTGCCAGTAGTGCCGGGACAGGACCCTACGAGCAGTACTTC.

The rearrangement uses TRBV5-6 and TRBJ2-1; the D is unclear. This CDR3 spans 15 amino acids. V lost 6 bases and J lost 8, with 21 bases in between. Germline V gene lookup returns CDR1 SGHDT and CDR2 YYEEEE. CDR3 nucleotide sequence: TGTGCCAGCACCAACCTGGGCTCCCGGCAGGATGAGCAGTTCTTC. Its protein product is CASTNLGSRQDEQFF. Using reference TRBV5-6 and TRBJ2-1 for the parts outside the CDR3, the full variable domain is DAGVTQSPTHLIKTRGQQVTLRCSPKSGHDTVSWYQQALGQGPQFIFQYYEEEERQRGNFPDRFSGHQFPNYSSELNVNALLLGDSALYLCASTNLGSRQDEQFFGPGTRLTVL.

The chain recombines TRBV19 with TRBJ2-3; tentatively, D is TRBD2 (5 bases). The CDR3 extends over 14 amino acids. Trimming pared 6 bases from V and 9 bases from J, leaving 19 bases between. Germline assignment: CDR1 LNHDA and CDR2 SQIVND (reference sequence). This CDR3 reads CASRRRMGPSTQYF. CDR3 DNA sequence: TGTGCCAGTAGGAGGAGGATGGGCCCCTCAACGCAGTATTTT.

CDR3 in DNA: TGTGCCAGCAGTGACTATGTTGATGAGCAGTTCTTC. Translating it yields CASSDYVDEQFF. The J gene is TRBJ2-1, the V gene TRBV2; D is uncertain. V was shortened by 3 bases and J by 8 bases, with 8 bases between the two germline ends. This CDR3 has 12 residues. The V gene's germline CDR1 is SNHLY and CDR2 FYNNEI. Full variable domain (rest looked up from reference TRBV2 and TRBJ2-1): EPEVTQTPSHQVTQMGQEVILRCVPISNHLYFYWYRQILGQKVEFLVSFYNNEISEKSEIFDDQFSVERPDGSNFTLKIRSTKLEDSAMYFCASSDYVDEQFFGPGTRLTVL.